This T cell receptor (beta chain) originates from a study of blood T cell repertoires in COVID-19. The wider study: Specimens from acute and convalescent COVID-19 originated in the United States, Italy and Spain. Nucleic acid was either cDNA or gDNA, and it came from T cells, B-cell-depleted T cells, or PBMCs.

The V segment lost 6 bases and the J segment 3 bases; nucleotides outside the gene matches: 4. The germline V gene encodes CDR1 LNHDA and CDR2 SQIVND (reference sequence). The CDR3 is made up of 14 amino acids. Authors' analysis steps: Estimation of nucleated cell counts was performed using reference gene primer amplification. Data came from immunoSEQ multiplex PCR; TCRdb stores just in-frame clones and leaves some out. V and J calls plus clone size are reproduced from that table; the DNA served to infer D and trimming. The table has roughly 100,000 clones, more than 75% seen once; the top ten hold less than 6%.

This chain joins TRBV19 and TRBJ2-2, with 7 nucleotides matching TRBD1. This receptor was identified in a woman aged 80 or older with active COVID-19. Specimen: peripheral blood. CDR3 protein: CASRRGRDTGELFF. In DNA, the CDR3 is TGTGCCAGTAGGAGGGGGCGCGACACCGGGGAGCTGTTTTTT.